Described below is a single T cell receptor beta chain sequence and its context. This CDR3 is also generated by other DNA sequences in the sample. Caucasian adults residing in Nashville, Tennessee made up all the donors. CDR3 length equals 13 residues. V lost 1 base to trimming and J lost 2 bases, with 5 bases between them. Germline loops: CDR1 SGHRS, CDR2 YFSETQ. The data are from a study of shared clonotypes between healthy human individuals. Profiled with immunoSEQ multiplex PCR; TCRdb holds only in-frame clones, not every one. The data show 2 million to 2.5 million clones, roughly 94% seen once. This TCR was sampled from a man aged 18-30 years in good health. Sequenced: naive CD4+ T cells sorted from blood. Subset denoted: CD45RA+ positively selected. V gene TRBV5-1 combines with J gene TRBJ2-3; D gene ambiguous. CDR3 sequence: CASSLPSTDTQYF. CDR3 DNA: TGCGCCAGCAGCTTGCCCTCCACAGATACGCAGTATTTT.